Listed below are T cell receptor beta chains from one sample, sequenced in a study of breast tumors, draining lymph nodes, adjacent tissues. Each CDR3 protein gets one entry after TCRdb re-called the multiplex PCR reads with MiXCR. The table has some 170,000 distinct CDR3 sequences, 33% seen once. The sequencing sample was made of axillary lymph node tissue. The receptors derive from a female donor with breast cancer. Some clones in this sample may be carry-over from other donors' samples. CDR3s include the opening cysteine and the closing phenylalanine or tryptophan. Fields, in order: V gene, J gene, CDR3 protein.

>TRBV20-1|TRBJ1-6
CSARGPVDSPLHF
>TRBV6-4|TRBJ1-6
CASSPTSGGDNSPLHF
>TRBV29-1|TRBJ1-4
CSVHFDGTTNEKLFF
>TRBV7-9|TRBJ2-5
CASSPKSGVGETQYF
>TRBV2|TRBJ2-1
CASSEEQGTHNEQFF
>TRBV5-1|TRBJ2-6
CASSPRTF
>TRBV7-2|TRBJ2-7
CASSEEPGRPWGEQYF
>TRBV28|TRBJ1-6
CASSPISLYLNSPLHF
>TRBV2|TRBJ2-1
CASRAGTHYNEQFF
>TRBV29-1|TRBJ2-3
CSVQTGMADTQYF